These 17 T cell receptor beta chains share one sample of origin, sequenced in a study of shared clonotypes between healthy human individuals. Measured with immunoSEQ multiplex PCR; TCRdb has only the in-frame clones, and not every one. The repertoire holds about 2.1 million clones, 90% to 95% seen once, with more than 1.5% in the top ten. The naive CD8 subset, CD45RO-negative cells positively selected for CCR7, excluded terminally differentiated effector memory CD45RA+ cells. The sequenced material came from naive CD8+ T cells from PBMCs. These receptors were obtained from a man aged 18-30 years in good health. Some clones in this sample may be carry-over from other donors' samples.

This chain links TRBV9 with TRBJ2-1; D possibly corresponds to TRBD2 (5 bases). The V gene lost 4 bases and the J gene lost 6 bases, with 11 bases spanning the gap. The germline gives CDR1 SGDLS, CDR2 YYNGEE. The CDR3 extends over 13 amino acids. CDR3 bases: TGTGCCAGCAGCCCTAGCATCGGCAATGAGCAGTTCTTC. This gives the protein CASSPSIGNEQFF.

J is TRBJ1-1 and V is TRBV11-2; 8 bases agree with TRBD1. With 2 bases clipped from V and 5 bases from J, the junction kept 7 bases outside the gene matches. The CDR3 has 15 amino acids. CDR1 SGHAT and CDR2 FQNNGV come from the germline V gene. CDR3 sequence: CASSLTHTGGTEAFF. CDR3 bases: TGTGCCAGCAGCTTAACGCATACAGGGGGTACTGAAGCTTTCTTT.

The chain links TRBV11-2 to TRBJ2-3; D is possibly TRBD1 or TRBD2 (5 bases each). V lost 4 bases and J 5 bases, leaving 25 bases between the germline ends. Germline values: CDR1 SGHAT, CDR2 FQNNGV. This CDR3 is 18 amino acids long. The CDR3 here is CASSSTYDPGPFEDTQYF. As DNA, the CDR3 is TGTGCCAGCAGCTCTACATACGATCCGGGACCCTTCGAAGATACGCAGTATTTT. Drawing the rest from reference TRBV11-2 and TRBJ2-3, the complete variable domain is EAGVAQSPRYKIIEKRQSVAFWCNPISGHATLYWYQQILGQGPKLLIQFQNNGVVDDSQLPKDRFSAERLKGVDSTLKIQPAKLEDSAVYLCASSSTYDPGPFEDTQYFGPGTRLTVL.

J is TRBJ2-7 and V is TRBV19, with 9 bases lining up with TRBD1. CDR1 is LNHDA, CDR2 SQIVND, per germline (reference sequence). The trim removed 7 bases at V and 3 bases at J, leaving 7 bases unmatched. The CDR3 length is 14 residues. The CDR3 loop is CASTPTGGGYEQYF. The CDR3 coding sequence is TGTGCCAGTACTCCAACAGGGGGCGGCTACGAGCAGTACTTC. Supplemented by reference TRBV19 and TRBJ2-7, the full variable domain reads DGGITQSPKYLFRKEGQNVTLSCEQNLNHDAMYWYRQDPGQGLRLIYYSQIVNDFQKGDIAEGYSVSREKKESFPLTVTSAQKNPTAFYLCASTPTGGGYEQYFGPGTRLTVT.

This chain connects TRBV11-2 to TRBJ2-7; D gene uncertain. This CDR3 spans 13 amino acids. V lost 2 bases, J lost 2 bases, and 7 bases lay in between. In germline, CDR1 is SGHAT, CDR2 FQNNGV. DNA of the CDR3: TGTGCCAGCAGCTTATCGGAAGCCTACGAGCAGTACTTC. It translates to CASSLSEAYEQYF.

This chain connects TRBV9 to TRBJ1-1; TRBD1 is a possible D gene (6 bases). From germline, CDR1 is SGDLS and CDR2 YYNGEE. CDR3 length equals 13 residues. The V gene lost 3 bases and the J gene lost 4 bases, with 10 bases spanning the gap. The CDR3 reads CASSAGDGTEAFF. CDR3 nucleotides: TGTGCCAGCAGCGCAGGGGACGGCACTGAAGCTTTCTTT. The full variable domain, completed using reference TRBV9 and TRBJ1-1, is DSGVTQTPKHLITATGQRVTLRCSPRSGDLSVYWYQQSLDQGLQFLIQYYNGEERAKGNILERFSAQQFPDLHSELNLSSLELGDSALYFCASSAGDGTEAFFGQGTRLTVV.

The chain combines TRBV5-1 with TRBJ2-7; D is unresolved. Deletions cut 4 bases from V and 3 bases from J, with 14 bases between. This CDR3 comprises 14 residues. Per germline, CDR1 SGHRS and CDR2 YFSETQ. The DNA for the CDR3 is TGCGCCAGCAGCCTTGTCCTGGCGGACTACGAGCAGTACTTC. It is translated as CASSLVLADYEQYF.

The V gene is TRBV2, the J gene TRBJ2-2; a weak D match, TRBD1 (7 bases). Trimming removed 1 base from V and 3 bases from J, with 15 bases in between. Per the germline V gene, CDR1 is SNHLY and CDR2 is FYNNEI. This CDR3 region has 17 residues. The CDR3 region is CASSEDRRRGDTGELFF. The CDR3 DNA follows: TGTGCCAGCAGTGAAGATCGTCGCAGGGGGGACACCGGGGAGCTGTTTTTT.

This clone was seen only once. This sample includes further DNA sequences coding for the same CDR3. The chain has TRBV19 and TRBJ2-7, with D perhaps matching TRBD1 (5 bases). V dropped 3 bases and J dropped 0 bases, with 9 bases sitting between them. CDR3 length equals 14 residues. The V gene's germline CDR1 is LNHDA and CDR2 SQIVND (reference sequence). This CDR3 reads CASSITGGSYEQYF. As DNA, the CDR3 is TGTGCCAGTAGTATTACAGGCGGCTCCTACGAGCAGTACTTC.

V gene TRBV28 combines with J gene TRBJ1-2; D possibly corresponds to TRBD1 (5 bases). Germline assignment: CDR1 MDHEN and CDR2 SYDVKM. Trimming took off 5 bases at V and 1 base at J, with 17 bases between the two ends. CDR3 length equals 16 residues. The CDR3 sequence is CASSPPEGEGNYGYTF. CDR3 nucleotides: TGTGCCAGCAGTCCCCCAGAAGGGGAAGGTAACTATGGCTACACCTTC.

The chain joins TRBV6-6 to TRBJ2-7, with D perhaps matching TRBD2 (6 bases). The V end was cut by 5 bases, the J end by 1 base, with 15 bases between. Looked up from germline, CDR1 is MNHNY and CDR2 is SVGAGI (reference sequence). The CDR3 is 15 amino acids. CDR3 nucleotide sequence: TGTGCCAGCAGTCAATCGCCCGGGGGTTCCTACGAGCAGTACTTC. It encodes CASSQSPGGSYEQYF.

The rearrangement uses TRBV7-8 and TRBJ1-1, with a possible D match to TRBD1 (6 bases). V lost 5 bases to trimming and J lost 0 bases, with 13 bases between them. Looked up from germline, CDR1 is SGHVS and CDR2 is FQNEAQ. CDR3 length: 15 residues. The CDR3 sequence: CASSETGNLNTEAFF. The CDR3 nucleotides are TGTGCCAGCAGCGAGACAGGAAACCTGAACACTGAAGCTTTCTTT.

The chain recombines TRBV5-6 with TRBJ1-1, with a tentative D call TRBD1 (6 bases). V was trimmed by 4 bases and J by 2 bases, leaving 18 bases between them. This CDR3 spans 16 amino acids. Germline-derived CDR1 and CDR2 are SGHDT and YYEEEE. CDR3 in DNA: TGTGCCAGCAGCGCCGGACAGCAGGTCGCTAACACTGAAGCTTTCTTT. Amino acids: CASSAGQQVANTEAFF.

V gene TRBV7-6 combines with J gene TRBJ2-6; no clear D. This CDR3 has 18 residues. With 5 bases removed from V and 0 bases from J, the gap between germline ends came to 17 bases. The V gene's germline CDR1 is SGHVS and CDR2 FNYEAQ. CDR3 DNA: TGTGCCAGCAGCCGGCCGGCCACTCTGAGCTCTGGGGCCAACGTCCTGACTTTC. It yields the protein CASSRPATLSSGANVLTF.

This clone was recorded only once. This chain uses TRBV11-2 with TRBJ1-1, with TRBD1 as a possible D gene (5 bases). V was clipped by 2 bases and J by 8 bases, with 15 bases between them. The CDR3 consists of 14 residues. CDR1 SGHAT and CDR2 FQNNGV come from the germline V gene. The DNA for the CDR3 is TGTGCCAGCAGCTTATTCGGCAGGGAATACGAAGCTTTCTTT. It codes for CASSLFGREYEAFF.

CDR3 bases: TGTGTCAGAAGCTTAGGGCGGACTGTCACAGATACGCAGTATTTT. Its protein product is CVRSLGRTVTDTQYF. V is TRBV7-5 and J is TRBJ2-3; TRBD2 is taken as the D call from the table, unchecked against the DNA. TRBV7-5 corresponds to a pseudogene. The CDR3 totals 15 residues.

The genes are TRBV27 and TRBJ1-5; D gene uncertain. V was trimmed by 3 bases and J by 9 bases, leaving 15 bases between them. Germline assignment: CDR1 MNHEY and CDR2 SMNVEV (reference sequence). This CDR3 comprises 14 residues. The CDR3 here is CASSFNMGQRPQHF. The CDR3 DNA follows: TGTGCCAGCAGTTTCAATATGGGCCAACGGCCCCAGCATTTT.